This T cell receptor (beta chain) came from a study of T-cell memory formation after mild COVID-19. TCRdb re-analysed the 5' RACE reads in MiXCR, keeping a single row per CDR3 protein. The table includes fewer than 550,000 distinct CDR3 sequences, 20% detected once. The V and J ends lost 10 bases and 2 bases respectively, with 9 bases between them. Germline CDR1 and CDR2: MNHEY and SMNVEV (reference sequence). The CDR3 contains 11 residues. This clonotype occurred a few times. The clonotype comes from an adult woman who had mild COVID-19 (a few samples of this study predate the infection). Cell type and time point are not known. Source material: PBMCs or a T cell subset sorted from them (not recorded which). V and J are TRBV27 and TRBJ2-7, with D perhaps matching TRBD1 (6 bases). DNA of the CDR3: TGTGCCACAGGGGCCACCTACGAGCAGTACTTC. This sequence encodes CATGATYEQYF.